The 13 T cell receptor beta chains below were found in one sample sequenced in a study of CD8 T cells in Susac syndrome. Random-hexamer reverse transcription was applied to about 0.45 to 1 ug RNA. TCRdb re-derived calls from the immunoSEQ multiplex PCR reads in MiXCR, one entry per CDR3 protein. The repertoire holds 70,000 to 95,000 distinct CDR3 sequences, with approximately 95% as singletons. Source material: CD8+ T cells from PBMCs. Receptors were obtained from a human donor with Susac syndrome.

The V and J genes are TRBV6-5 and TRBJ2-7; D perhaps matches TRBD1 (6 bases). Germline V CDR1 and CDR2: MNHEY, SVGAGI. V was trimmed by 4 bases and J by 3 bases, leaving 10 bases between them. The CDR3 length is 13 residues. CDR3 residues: CASSSGTIYEQYF. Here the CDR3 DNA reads TGTGCCAGCAGTTCTGGGACAATCTACGAGCAGTACTTC.

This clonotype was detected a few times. CDR3 region: CASSQESGGYYNEQFF. As DNA, the CDR3 is TGTGCCAGCAGCCAGGAATCAGGGGGGTATTACAATGAGCAGTTCTTC. This rearrangement joins TRBV3-1 to TRBJ2-1, with a weak D call TRBD1 (7 bases). V was cut by 3 bases and J by 4 bases, with 16 bases left in between. Germline V lookup: CDR1 LGHDT, CDR2 YNNKEL (reference sequence). There are 16 residues in the CDR3.

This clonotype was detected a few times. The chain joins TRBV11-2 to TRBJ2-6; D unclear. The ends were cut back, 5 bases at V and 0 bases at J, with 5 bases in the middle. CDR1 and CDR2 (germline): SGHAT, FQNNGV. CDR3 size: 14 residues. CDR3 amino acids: CASSPLSGANVLTF. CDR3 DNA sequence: TGTGCCAGCAGCCCCCTCTCTGGGGCCAACGTCCTGACTTTC.

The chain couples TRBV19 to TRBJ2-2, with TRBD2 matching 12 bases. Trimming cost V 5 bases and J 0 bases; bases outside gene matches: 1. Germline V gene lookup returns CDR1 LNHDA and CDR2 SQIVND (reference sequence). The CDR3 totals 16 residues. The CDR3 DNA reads TGTGCCAGTAGTCTAGCGGGAGGGCCGAACACCGGGGAGCTGTTTTTT. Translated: CASSLAGGPNTGELFF.

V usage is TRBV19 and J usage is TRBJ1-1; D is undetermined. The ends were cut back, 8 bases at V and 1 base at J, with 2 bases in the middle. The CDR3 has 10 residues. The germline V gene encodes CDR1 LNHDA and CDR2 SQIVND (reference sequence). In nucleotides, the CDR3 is TGTGCCAGTGGGAACACTGAAGCTTTCTTT. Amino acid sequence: CASGNTEAFF.

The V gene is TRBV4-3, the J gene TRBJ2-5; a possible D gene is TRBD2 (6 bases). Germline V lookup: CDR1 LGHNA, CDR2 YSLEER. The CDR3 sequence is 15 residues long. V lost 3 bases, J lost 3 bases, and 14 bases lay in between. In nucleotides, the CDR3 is TGCGCCAGCAGCCAGGACTCTCGGAGGGAAGAGACCCAGTACTTC. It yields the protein CASSQDSRREETQYF.

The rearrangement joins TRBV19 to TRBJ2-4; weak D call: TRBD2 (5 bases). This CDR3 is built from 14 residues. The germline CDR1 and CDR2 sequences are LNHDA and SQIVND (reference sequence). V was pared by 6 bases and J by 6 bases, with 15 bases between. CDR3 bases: TGTGCCAGTAGACTACAAGTCCGGGGAAACATTCAGTACTTC. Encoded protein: CASRLQVRGNIQYF.

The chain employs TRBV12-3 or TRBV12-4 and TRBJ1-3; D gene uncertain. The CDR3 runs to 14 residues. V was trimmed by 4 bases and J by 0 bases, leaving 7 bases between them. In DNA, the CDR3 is TGTGCCAGCAGTTCCGGAGACTCTGGAAACACCATATATTTT. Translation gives CASSSGDSGNTIYF.

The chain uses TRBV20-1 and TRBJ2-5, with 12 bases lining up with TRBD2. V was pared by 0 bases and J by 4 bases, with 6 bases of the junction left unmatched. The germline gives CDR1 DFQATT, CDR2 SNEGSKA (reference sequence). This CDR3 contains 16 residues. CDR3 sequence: CSARDLAGGIGETQYF. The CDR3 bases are TGCAGTGCTAGAGATCTAGCGGGAGGGATCGGAGAGACCCAGTACTTC.

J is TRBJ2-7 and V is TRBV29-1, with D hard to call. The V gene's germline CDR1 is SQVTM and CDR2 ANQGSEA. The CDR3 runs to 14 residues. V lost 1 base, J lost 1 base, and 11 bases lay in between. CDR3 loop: CSVEGRSPSYEQYF. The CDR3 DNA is TGCAGCGTTGAAGGCAGGTCGCCGTCCTACGAGCAGTACTTC.

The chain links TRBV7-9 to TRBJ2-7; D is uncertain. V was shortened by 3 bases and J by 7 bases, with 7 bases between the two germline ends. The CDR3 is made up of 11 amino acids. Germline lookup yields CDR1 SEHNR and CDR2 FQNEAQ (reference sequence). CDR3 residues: CASSFGGEQYF. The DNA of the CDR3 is TGTGCCAGCAGCTTCGGTGGAGAGCAGTACTTC.

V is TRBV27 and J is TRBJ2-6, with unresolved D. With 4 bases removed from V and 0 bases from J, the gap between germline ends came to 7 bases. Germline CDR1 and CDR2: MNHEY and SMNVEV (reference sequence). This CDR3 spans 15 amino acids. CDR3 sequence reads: CASSSTHSGANVLTF. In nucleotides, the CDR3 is TGTGCCAGCAGTTCCACCCACTCTGGGGCCAACGTCCTGACTTTC.

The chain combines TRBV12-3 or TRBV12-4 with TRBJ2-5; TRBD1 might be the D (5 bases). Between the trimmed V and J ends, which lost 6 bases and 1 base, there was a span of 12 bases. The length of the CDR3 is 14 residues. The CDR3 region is CASSFVGLQETQYF. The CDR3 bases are TGTGCCAGCAGCTTCGTGGGGCTCCAAGAGACCCAGTACTTC.